This T cell receptor (beta chain) was obtained from a study of vaccination and CD4 T cells after COVID-19. Points from the study as a whole: Spike mono-reactivity was found in 304 of 307 vaccine-specific clones from convalescent patients.

In this sample, this clonotype turned up a few times. What it recognizes is unknown. Researchers used the Oncomine TCR Beta short-read assay to sequence DNA from cultured CD4+ T cells. TCRdb re-analysed the PCR reads in MiXCR, keeping a single row per CDR3 protein. The sample records under 20,000 distinct CDR3 sequences, 55% being singletons. As to treatment: roughly nine-day PBMC culture with coronavirus spike peptide pools or control peptides (ViraFEST assay). The CDR3 loop spans 13 amino acids. V lost 5 bases to trimming and J lost 6 bases; unmatched junction nucleotides: 6. Germline-derived CDR1 and CDR2 are LNHDA and SQIVND (reference sequence).

The sequence came from a human donor who had recovered from COVID-19. Sequencing was performed on CD4+ T cells from blood, cultured in vitro. V usage is TRBV19 and J usage is TRBJ1-2; TRBD1 matches at 7 bases. The CDR3 DNA reads TGTGCCAGTAGTCAGGGGGGCAGAGATGGCTACACCTTC. It codes for CASSQGGRDGYTF.